These 25 T cell receptor beta chains were sequenced from one sample in a study of cytomegalovirus exposure and HLA in healthy donors. Clones were sequenced by immunoSEQ multiplex PCR, and TCRdb holds only the in-frame ones, with some missing. This repertoire shows approximately 170,000 clones, approximately 88% found once; its top ten account for roughly 10%. The source material was PBMCs. These receptors were taken from a man under 40 in good health and CMV-seropositive.

This chain joins TRBV6-1 and TRBJ1-2, with 7 bases lining up with TRBD1. Per germline, CDR1 MNHNS and CDR2 SASEGT. The CDR3 has 16 residues. Trimming at V came to 0 bases and at J to 6 bases, leaving 10 bases not matched to a gene. This CDR3 is CASSEAGNRGVDGYTF. The CDR3 DNA is TGTGCCAGCAGTGAAGCGGGAAACAGGGGAGTTGATGGCTACACCTTC.

The gene calls are TRBV7-2 and TRBJ1-5, with no clear D. V gave up 0 bases and J gave up 7 bases, with 7 bases separating them. CDR1 and CDR2 (germline): SGHTA, FQGNSA. This CDR3 spans 13 amino acids. The DNA for the CDR3 is TGTGCCAGCAGCTTAGCGTCCAAACAGCCCCAGCATTTT. This codes for CASSLASKQPQHF.

This rearrangement joins TRBV14 to TRBJ2-7; tentatively, D is TRBD1 (6 bases). Germline V gene lookup returns CDR1 SGHDN and CDR2 FVKESK. V was clipped by 4 bases and J by 9 bases, with 16 bases between them. CDR3 length equals 13 residues. CDR3 protein: CASSRRADSWQYF. CDR3 DNA sequence: TGTGCCAGCAGCCGCAGAGCGGACAGCTGGCAGTACTTC.

This clone was seen a few times. V gene TRBV10-1 combines with J gene TRBJ2-2, with 9 bases identical to TRBD1. The V gene end was trimmed by 6 bases and the J gene end by 7 bases; junction bases not matched to a gene: 3. Germline CDR1 WNHNN, CDR2 SYGVQD (reference sequence). CDR3 size: 13 residues. CDR3 in amino acids: CASRGTGNGELFF. CDR3 sequence (DNA): TGCGCCAGCAGAGGGACAGGGAACGGGGAGCTGTTTTTT.

V gene TRBV7-2 combines with J gene TRBJ2-1, with TRBD2 as a possible D gene (6 bases). Trimming removed 5 bases at V and 9 bases at J, with 11 bases between. The CDR3 is 12 amino acids. The germline V gene has CDR1 SGHTA and CDR2 FQGNSA. CDR3 in DNA: TGTGCCAGCAGCCGTCTAGCGCCTGAGCAGTTCTTC. This encodes CASSRLAPEQFF.

The chain joins TRBV27 to TRBJ1-4; 11 bases are shared with TRBD1. Germline trimming cut 5 bases from V and 7 bases from J; bases unmatched to any gene: 6. CDR1 and CDR2 (germline): MNHEY, SMNVEV (reference sequence). The CDR3 has 15 residues. This CDR3 is CASSGTGGRGEKLFF. For the CDR3, the DNA is TGTGCCAGCAGTGGGACAGGGGGACGGGGTGAAAAACTGTTTTTT.

The chain links TRBV13 to TRBJ2-3; 14 bases line up with TRBD2. This CDR3 contains 17 residues. Trimming at V came to 5 bases and at J to 4 bases, leaving 8 bases not matched to a gene. Germline V gives CDR1 PRHDT, CDR2 FYEKMQ (reference sequence). This CDR3 is CASSLSGTSGRADTQYF. In DNA form, the CDR3 reads TGTGCCAGCAGCCTCTCCGGGACTAGCGGGAGAGCAGATACGCAGTATTTT.

The J gene is TRBJ2-7, the V gene TRBV6-6; the match to TRBD2 covers 10 bases. Germline-derived CDR1 and CDR2 are MNHNY and SVGAGI (reference sequence). The junction had 21 bases not matched to a gene; V was cut back by 10 bases and J by 9 bases. CDR3 length: 16 amino acids. The CDR3 sequence is CATKPHYTSGKAVQYF. The CDR3 DNA is TGTGCCACCAAACCTCATTATACTAGCGGGAAAGCGGTGCAGTACTTC.

This chain uses TRBV7-8 with TRBJ2-5; 10 nucleotides line up with TRBD1. After removal of 6 bases from V and 2 bases from J, the junction contained 12 bases not matched to a gene. The germline V gene has CDR1 SGHVS and CDR2 FQNEAQ. The CDR3 is made up of 17 amino acids. CDR3 in amino acids: CASSSQRDRGPQETQYF. The CDR3 DNA follows: TGTGCCAGCAGTTCTCAACGGGACAGGGGACCACAAGAGACCCAGTACTTC.

The chain uses TRBV2 and TRBJ2-7; TRBD2 matches 9 bases. Germline V gives CDR1 SNHLY, CDR2 FYNNEI. This CDR3 contains 16 residues. The ends lost 2 bases at V and 4 bases at J; junction bases unmatched: 9. In DNA, the CDR3 is TGTGCCAGCAGTGAACAGTTTAGCGGGAGTCGGTACGAGCAGTACTTC. Translation gives CASSEQFSGSRYEQYF.

This clone appeared a single time. The V call is TRBV2, the J call TRBJ2-2, with 8 bases lining up with TRBD2. Germline V gene data show CDR1 as SNHLY and CDR2 as FYNNEI. The trim removed 9 bases at V and 5 bases at J, leaving 17 bases unmatched. The CDR3 is 17 amino acids. The CDR3 DNA reads as TGTGCCAGAGGAGCCTCTAGCGGGCCCAAGGGGACCGGGGAGCTGTTTTTT. Its translation: CARGASSGPKGTGELFF.

The rearrangement uses TRBV28 and TRBJ1-1; D gene ambiguous. Germline V gene sequence: CDR1 MDHEN, CDR2 SYDVKM. Trimming cost V 6 bases and J 2 bases, with 7 bases left between them. The CDR3 contains 12 residues. CDR3 sequence reads: CASRSGNTEAFF. The CDR3 DNA is TGTGCCAGCAGATCAGGTAACACTGAAGCTTTCTTT. The full variable domain, with the rest looked up from reference TRBV28 and TRBJ1-1, is DVKVTQSSRYLVKRTGEKVFLECVQDMDHENMFWYRQDPGLGLRLIYFSYDVKMKEKGDIPEGYSVSREKKERFSLILESASTNQTSMYLCASRSGNTEAFFGQGTRLTVV.

V gene TRBV6-4 combines with J gene TRBJ2-5; D remains unclear. V lost 8 bases and J lost 5, with 12 bases in between. This CDR3 comprises 12 residues. Germline-derived CDR1 and CDR2 are MRHNA and SNTAGT. The CDR3 DNA reads as TGTGCCAGCGATAGTCAAGCGGAGACCCAGTACTTC. Its protein product is CASDSQAETQYF.

This clone has just a few counts. This rearrangement joins TRBV28 to TRBJ2-7, with 7 bases identical to TRBD1. CDR3 size: 16 residues. V shed 5 bases and J 5 bases; nucleotides not matched to a gene: 15. Per germline, CDR1 MDHEN and CDR2 SYDVKM. The DNA for the CDR3 is TGTGCCAGCAGTCAGGTAAAGACAGGGCTGATCCACGAGCAGTACTTC. Translation gives CASSQVKTGLIHEQYF.

V gene TRBV28 combines with J gene TRBJ2-1; the D is unclear. Germline CDR1 is MDHEN and CDR2 is SYDVKM. CDR3 length equals 14 residues. V was shortened by 6 bases and J by 10 bases, with 19 bases between the two germline ends. The CDR3 bases are TGTGCCAGCAGCCCTACCCCTCTTGTATGGGAGCAGTTCTTC. Translated, it gives CASSPTPLVWEQFF.

V gene TRBV29-1 combines with J gene TRBJ1-5; TRBD1 is a possible D gene (5 bases). V gave up 4 bases and J gave up 6 bases, with 13 bases separating them. The germline V gene has CDR1 SQVTM and CDR2 ANQGSEA. This CDR3 comprises 13 residues. CDR3 DNA sequence: TGCAGCGTTGTGTCCAGGGAAGGTCAGCCCCAGCATTTT. Its protein is CSVVSREGQPQHF.

The CDR3 sequence is CASSVGQSTQYF. CDR3 coding DNA: TGTGCCAGCAGCGTAGGACAGTCTACGCAGTATTTT. The chain uses TRBV9 and TRBJ2-3; a weak D match, TRBD1 (5 bases). The CDR3 sequence is 12 residues long. Germline V lookup: CDR1 SGDLS, CDR2 YYNGEE. With 0 bases removed from V and 8 bases from J, the gap between germline ends came to 7 bases.

The chain links TRBV5-1 to TRBJ2-7; 8 nucleotides align to TRBD2. The CDR3 sequence is 14 residues long. The junction had 2 bases not matched to a gene; V was cut back by 1 base and J by 2 bases. The germline CDR1 and CDR2 sequences are SGHRS and YFSETQ. The CDR3 region is CASSLTSGTYEQYF. The CDR3 DNA reads TGCGCCAGCAGCTTGACTAGCGGAACCTACGAGCAGTACTTC.

This clone showed up just once. CDR3 residues: CASSFREELNTEAFF. The CDR3 bases are TGTGCCAGCAGTTTTCGGGAGGAGCTGAACACTGAAGCTTTCTTT. The chain links TRBV28 to TRBJ1-1; D ambiguous. V was trimmed by 3 bases and J by 0 bases, leaving 11 bases between them. The CDR3 covers 15 residues. Germline CDR1 is MDHEN and CDR2 is SYDVKM. Combining the CDR3 with reference TRBV28 and TRBJ1-1 gives the whole variable domain DVKVTQSSRYLVKRTGEKVFLECVQDMDHENMFWYRQDPGLGLRLIYFSYDVKMKEKGDIPEGYSVSREKKERFSLILESASTNQTSMYLCASSFREELNTEAFFGQGTRLTVV.

This chain connects TRBV6-1 to TRBJ2-4, with 7 nucleotides matching TRBD1. The ends lost 2 bases at V and 6 bases at J; junction bases unmatched: 4. The CDR3 has 14 residues. Germline loops: CDR1 MNHNS, CDR2 SASEGT. As DNA, the CDR3 is TGTGCCAGCAGTGAACGTGGGACAGTAAACATTCAGTACTTC. As protein: CASSERGTVNIQYF.

J is TRBJ2-5 and V is TRBV25-1; D remains ambiguous. Germline CDR1 reads MGHDK; CDR2 reads SYGVNS. V was clipped by 1 base and J by 2 bases, with 11 bases between them. The CDR3 has 15 amino acids. CDR3 sequence (DNA): TGTGCCAGCAGTGAATTTGGGCACCGGCAAGAGACCCAGTACTTC. Its translation: CASSEFGHRQETQYF.

The chain has TRBV5-4 and TRBJ2-3; 8 bases are shared with TRBD1. Trimming removed 2 bases from V and 6 bases from J; junction bases left unmatched: 8. Per the germline V gene, CDR1 is SGHNT and CDR2 is YYREEE (reference sequence). There are 15 residues in the CDR3. This CDR3 reads CASSLRQGNSDTQYF. The CDR3 DNA is TGTGCCAGCAGCTTAAGACAGGGGAATTCGGATACGCAGTATTTT.

The chain has TRBV7-6 and TRBJ1-5; D unresolved. The CDR3 consists of 12 residues. In germline, CDR1 is SGHVS, CDR2 FNYEAQ. Trimming cost V 4 bases and J 11 bases, with 12 bases left between them. In DNA, the CDR3 is TGTGCCAGCAGCTCCGGGAGTGGGGCCCAGCATTTT. Translating it yields CASSSGSGAQHF.

This chain's CDR3 is CASSLRDRAGELFF. The CDR3 nucleotides read TGTGCCAGCAGCTTACGGGACAGGGCCGGGGAGCTGTTTTTT. The chain carries TRBV7-3 and TRBJ2-2; 9 nucleotides line up with TRBD1. Trimming at V came to 2 bases and at J to 6 bases, leaving 1 base not matched to a gene. The CDR3 sequence is 14 residues long. Germline V gene data show CDR1 as SGHTA and CDR2 as FQGTGA.

This clone was observed at least ten times. The CDR3 DNA reads as TGCGCCAGCAGCTTACCCAAACTCCCGGGACTACAAATCTACGAGCAGTACTTC. It codes for CASSLPKLPGLQIYEQYF. V and J are TRBV5-1 and TRBJ2-7; TRBD2 matches 7 bases. Unmatched junction bases numbered 17, after V lost 2 bases and J lost 3 bases. CDR1 is SGHRS, CDR2 YFSETQ, per germline. CDR3 length equals 18 residues.